The rows below give T cell receptor beta chains drawn from one sample of a study of cytomegalovirus exposure and HLA in healthy donors. The table came from immunoSEQ multiplex PCR; TCRdb's copy has only in-frame clones and leaves some out. The sample includes 140,000 or so clones, approximately 90% of them seen just once. The source material was PBMCs. The receptors were gathered from a man between 18 and 29 years old in good health and CMV-seropositive. Both conserved end residues are part of each CDR3. A D gene is named only where the DNA matches it firmly. Not all rows give a size; the values are once, few, many and, for expanded clones, a class.

D	V	J	size	DNA	CDR3
.	TRBV18	TRBJ1-1	once	TGTGCCAGCTCCACGGGAGGGGTGGGCACTGAAGCTTTCTTT	CASSTGGVGTEAFF
TRBD2	TRBV5-1	TRBJ2-7	once	TGCGCCAGCAGAAGACTAGCGGGAGGCGAGCAGTACTTC	CASRRLAGGEQYF
.	TRBV7-9	TRBJ2-7	.	TGTGCCAGTGTAGGGGACAACTACGAGCAGTACTTC	CASVGDNYEQYF
TRBD2	TRBV5-4	TRBJ2-5	.	TGTGCCAGCAGCTTGGTAGCGGGAGGCCAAGAGACCCAGTACTTC	CASSLVAGGQETQYF
TRBD2	TRBV18	TRBJ2-7	.	TGTGCCAGCTCCCAAGGAGCGGGAGGGCCATACGAGCAGTACTTC	CASSQGAGGPYEQYF
.	TRBV27	TRBJ2-1	.	TGTGCCAGCAGTTTAGGCGGATACAATGAGCAGTTCTTC	CASSLGGYNEQFF
TRBD1	TRBV27	TRBJ1-2	.	TGTGCCAGCAGTTTGTCTGGACAGGGAAGATTGCCAAACTATGGCTACACCTTC	CASSLSGQGRLPNYGYTF
TRBD1	TRBV11-2	TRBJ1-4	once	TGTGCCAGCAGCTTAGAGCCCCCGGGACAGGGGTCTTCTAATGAAAAACTGTTTTTT	CASSLEPPGQGSSNEKLFF
TRBD1	TRBV6-1	TRBJ1-5	.	TGTGCCAGCAGTGTTGACAGGGGGCCTCAGCCCCAGCATTTT	CASSVDRGPQPQHF
TRBD1	TRBV2	TRBJ2-7	.	TGTGCCAGCAGTGCTACGTCCGGGACAGGGGACCCGTACTTC	CASSATSGTGDPYF
.	TRBV28	TRBJ1-5	.	TGTGCCAGCAGGTCAGGTGGCCTTAATCAGCCCCAGCATTTT	CASRSGGLNQPQHF
TRBD1	TRBV19	TRBJ2-1	.	TGTGCCAGCAGGGGGCCCCTGGGAATTGGGGAGCAGTTCTTC	CASRGPLGIGEQFF
.	TRBV28	TRBJ1-3	.	TGTGCCAGCAGTCTCTCAACAGTAGTCTCTGGAAACACCATATATTTT	CASSLSTVVSGNTIYF
.	TRBV6-1	TRBJ2-4	.	TGTGCCAGCATACCTACCGGGAGACAAAACATTCAGTACTTC	CASIPTGRQNIQYF
.	TRBV19	TRBJ2-5	.	TGTGCCAGTAGTATCCGAGAGACCCAGTACTTC	CASSIRETQYF
TRBD2	TRBV5-6	TRBJ2-5	.	TGTGCCAGCAGTCTCAGGCTAGCGGGGGATGCCATGACCCAGTACTTC	CASSLRLAGDAMTQYF
TRBD2	TRBV5-5	TRBJ2-7	.	TGTGCCAGCAGCTTTCAGCGACTAGCTGCCTACGAGCAGTACTTC	CASSFQRLAAYEQYF
.	TRBV6-1	TRBJ2-2	.	TGTGCCAGCAGTGAAGGGTTTACAGTAGAAAACACCGGGGAGCTGTTTTTT	CASSEGFTVENTGELFF
TRBD2	TRBV5-4	TRBJ2-1	.	TGTGCCAGCAGCTCCCTTTGGACTAGCGGGCCCCACAATGAGCAGTTCTTC	CASSSLWTSGPHNEQFF
.	TRBV6-6	TRBJ1-2	.	TGTGCCAGCAGTTACTCGGGCAGGCCTTTGGGAGGTGGCTACACCTTC	CASSYSGRPLGGGYTF
TRBD1	TRBV6-1	TRBJ1-1	.	TGTGCCAGCACCGGACAGGGGGCAACTGAAGCTTTCTTT	CASTGQGATEAFF
.	TRBV6-1	TRBJ1-5	.	TGTGCCAGCAGCGGACAGTTTAATCAGCCCCAGCATTTT	CASSGQFNQPQHF
.	TRBV6-1	TRBJ1-2	.	TGTGCCAGCAGGGACCCGGGGTATTATGGCTACACCTTC	CASRDPGYYGYTF
.	TRBV7-8	TRBJ1-1	.	TGTGCCAGCAGCTTAGAGGCGGAGAACACTGAAGCTTTCTTT	CASSLEAENTEAFF
.	TRBV6-1	TRBJ2-7	.	TGTGCCAGCACCCTAATAGGGGAAGTTAGCGAGCAGTACTTC	CASTLIGEVSEQYF
TRBD1	TRBV15	TRBJ2-1	.	TGTGCCACCAGCAGAGGGGACAGGGGCGCCGGGGAGCAGTTCTTC	CATSRGDRGAGEQFF
.	TRBV6-1	TRBJ2-6	.	TGTGCCAGCAGTGCAGGGGTGGCTGGGGCCAACGTCCTGACTTTC	CASSAGVAGANVLTF
.	TRBV13	TRBJ1-1	.	TGTGCCAGCAGCTTTGGCCTCGGGGGGACTGAAGCTTTCTTT	CASSFGLGGTEAFF
.	TRBV6-5	TRBJ2-5	.	TGTGCCAGCCTGTCTTCCCGGGAACCAACGACCCAGTACTTC	CASLSSREPTTQYF
.	TRBV27	TRBJ2-7	.	TGTGCCAGCCGGAGACAGCACTCTACCTACGAGCAGTACTTC	CASRRQHSTYEQYF
TRBD1	TRBV6-5	TRBJ1-5	.	TGTGCCAGCAGTCCCCGGGACAGGTTAATCCAGCCCCAGCATTTT	CASSPRDRLIQPQHF
TRBD1	TRBV2	TRBJ1-2	.	TGTGCCAGCAGCGCCACCGGGACAGAAGCTTATGGCTACACCTTC	CASSATGTEAYGYTF
TRBD1	TRBV6-5	TRBJ2-7	.	TGTGCCAGCAGTAGTCTCGAGACAGGGTACGAGCAGTACTTC	CASSSLETGYEQYF
TRBD1	TRBV7-9	TRBJ2-7	.	TGTGCCAGCAGAAACTCCGGGACAGGGGCAAGCGAGCAGTACTTC	CASRNSGTGASEQYF
.	TRBV28	TRBJ2-1	few	TGTGCCACTTTCCCCGGGAACTACAATGAGCAGTTCTTC	CATFPGNYNEQFF
.	TRBV2	TRBJ2-3	.	TGTGCCAGCAGCCCCCTCAGGGCAGATACGCAGTATTTT	CASSPLRADTQYF
TRBD1	TRBV9	TRBJ2-2	few	TGTGCCAGCAGCGCGGCCGGGACAGGGCACACCGGGGAGCTGTTTTTT	CASSAAGTGHTGELFF
.	TRBV6-6	TRBJ1-4	.	TGTGCCAGCAGTTACTCGACAGCAACTAATGAAAAACTGTTTTTT	CASSYSTATNEKLFF
.	TRBV6-1	TRBJ1-1	.	TGTGCCAGCAGCACAGGTGAATTATACACTGAAGCTTTCTTT	CASSTGELYTEAFF
.	TRBV14	TRBJ2-1	.	TGTGCCAGCAGCCAGTCGCTAGCAGGCAATGAGCAGTTCTTC	CASSQSLAGNEQFF
.	TRBV6-1	TRBJ1-3	.	TGTGCCAGCAGTGAAGCAGTCCCGGGACTCCAAACGGGCGGAAACACCATATATTTT	CASSEAVPGLQTGGNTIYF
.	TRBV9	TRBJ1-1	.	TGTGCCAGCAGCCCCTCTATGAACACTGAAGCTTTCTTT	CASSPSMNTEAFF
.	TRBV30	TRBJ1-1	.	TGTGCCTGGAGTGGAACCGGGGGTCAGCCTGATATGGCGACTTTCTTT	CAWSGTGGQPDMATFF
.	TRBV27	TRBJ1-2	.	TGTGCCAGCAGACCCCGGACAGACTCCTATGGCTACACCTTC	CASRPRTDSYGYTF
.	TRBV5-6	TRBJ1-3	.	TGTGCCAGCAGCTTGGCGGGTTCTGGAAACACCATATATTTT	CASSLAGSGNTIYF
.	TRBV10-2	TRBJ2-2	.	TGCGCCAGCAGTGCCCGGGGGGGGGAGCTGTTTTTT	CASSARGGELFF
TRBD1	TRBV18	TRBJ1-6	.	TGTGCCAGCTCACCGGACAGGGGGACACCCCTCCACTTT	CASSPDRGTPLHF
TRBD1	TRBV15	TRBJ2-2	.	TGTGCCACCAGCAGGACTCGACAGGGGGCCAACACCGGGGAGCTGTTTTTT	CATSRTRQGANTGELFF
.	TRBV7-9	TRBJ1-6	.	TGTGCCAGCAGCCTACAGAATTCACCCCTCCACTTT	CASSLQNSPLHF
TRBD1	TRBV27	TRBJ1-5	.	TGTGCCAGCAGTACCGGTGGGACAGGTTGGATTGGGAATCAGCCCCAGCATTTT	CASSTGGTGWIGNQPQHF
TRBD1	TRBV5-1	TRBJ2-7	.	TGCGCCAGCAAGGAGGCAGGGGGCTACGAGCAGTACTTC	CASKEAGGYEQYF
.	TRBV6-5	TRBJ1-2	.	TGTGCCAGCAGTTACTCGCAGGTAGCTAACTATGGCTACACCTTC	CASSYSQVANYGYTF
.	TRBV28	TRBJ1-2	.	TGTGCCAGCAGAGGGGGGGGCTACTATGGCTACACCTTC	CASRGGGYYGYTF
TRBD1	TRBV9	TRBJ2-7	.	TGTGCCAGCAGCGCCGGACAGGCGTCCTACGAGCAGTACTTC	CASSAGQASYEQYF
TRBD2	TRBV25-1	TRBJ2-2	.	TGTGCCGGTAATAGCGGGGACACCGGGGAGCTGTTTTTT	CAGNSGDTGELFF